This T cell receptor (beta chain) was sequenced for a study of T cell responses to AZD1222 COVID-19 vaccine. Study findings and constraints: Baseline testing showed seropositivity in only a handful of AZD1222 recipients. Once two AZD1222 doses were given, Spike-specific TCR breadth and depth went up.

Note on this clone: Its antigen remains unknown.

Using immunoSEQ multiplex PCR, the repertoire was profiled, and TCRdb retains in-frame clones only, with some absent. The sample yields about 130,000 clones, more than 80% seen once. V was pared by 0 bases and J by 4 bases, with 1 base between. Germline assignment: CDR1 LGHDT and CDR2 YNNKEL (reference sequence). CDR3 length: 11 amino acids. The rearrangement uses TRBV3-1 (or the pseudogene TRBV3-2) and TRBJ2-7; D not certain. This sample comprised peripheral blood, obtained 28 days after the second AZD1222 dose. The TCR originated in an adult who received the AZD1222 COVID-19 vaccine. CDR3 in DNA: TGTGCCAGCAGCCAAGAGTACGAGCAGTACTTC. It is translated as CASSQEYEQYF.